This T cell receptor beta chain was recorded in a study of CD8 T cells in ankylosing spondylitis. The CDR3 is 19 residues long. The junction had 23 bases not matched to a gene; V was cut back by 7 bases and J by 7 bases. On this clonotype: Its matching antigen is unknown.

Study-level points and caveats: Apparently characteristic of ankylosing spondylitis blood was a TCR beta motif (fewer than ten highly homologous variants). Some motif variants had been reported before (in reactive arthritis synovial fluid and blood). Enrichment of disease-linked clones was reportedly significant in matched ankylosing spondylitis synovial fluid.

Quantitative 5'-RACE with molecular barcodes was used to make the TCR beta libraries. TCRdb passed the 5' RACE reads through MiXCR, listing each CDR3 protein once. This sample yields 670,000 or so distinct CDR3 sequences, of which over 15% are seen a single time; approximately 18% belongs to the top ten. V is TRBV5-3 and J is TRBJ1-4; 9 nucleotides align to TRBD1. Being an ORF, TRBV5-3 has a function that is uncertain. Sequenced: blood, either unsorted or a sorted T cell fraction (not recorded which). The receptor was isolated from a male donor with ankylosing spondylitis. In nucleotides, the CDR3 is TGTGCCAGACCTTCACAGCAGGACAGGGGAGCTGGCATGCGTGAAAAACTGTTTTTT. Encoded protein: CARPSQQDRGAGMREKLFF.